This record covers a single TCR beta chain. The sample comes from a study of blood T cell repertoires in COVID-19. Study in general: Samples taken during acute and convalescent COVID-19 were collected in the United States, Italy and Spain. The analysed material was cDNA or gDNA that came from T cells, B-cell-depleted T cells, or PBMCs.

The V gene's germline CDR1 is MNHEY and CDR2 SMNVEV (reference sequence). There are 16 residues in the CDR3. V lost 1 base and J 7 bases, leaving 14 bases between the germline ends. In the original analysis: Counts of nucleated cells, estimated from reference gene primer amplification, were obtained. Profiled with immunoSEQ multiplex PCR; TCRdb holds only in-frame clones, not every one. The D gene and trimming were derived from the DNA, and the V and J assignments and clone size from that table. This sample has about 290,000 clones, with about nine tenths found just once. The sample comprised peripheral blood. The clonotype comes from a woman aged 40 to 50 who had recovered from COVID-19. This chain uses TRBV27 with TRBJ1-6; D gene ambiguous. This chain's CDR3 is CASSLLADRGNSPLHF. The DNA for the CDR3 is TGTGCCAGCAGTTTATTGGCAGACCGAGGGAATTCACCCCTCCACTTT.